This T cell receptor beta chain was identified in a study of PD-1 blockade in classical Hodgkin lymphoma. Points from the study as a whole: Patients starting nivolumab less than 1 year after ASCT had lower diversity and were excluded from later analyses. Patients newly diagnosed and complete responders had comparable baseline diversity. Newly diagnosed patients reportedly had lower baseline TCR diversity than healthy donors.

Sequencing was performed with immunoSEQ multiplex PCR; in TCRdb, only in-frame clones are kept and a portion is missing. Among about 93,000 clones listed, roughly 79% were seen once. All trial patients relapsed after autologous stem cell transplantation. Progressive disease, partial response or complete response was each patient's best response. On this clone itself: No antigen is known for it.

This CDR3 is 14 amino acids long. The V and J ends lost 7 bases and 0 bases respectively, with 13 bases between them. The germline V gene encodes CDR1 SQVTM and CDR2 ANQGSEA. The chain links TRBV29-1 to TRBJ2-1; D uncertain. This TCR came from a human donor with classical Hodgkin lymphoma. The specimen was peripheral blood mononuclear cells (PBMCs), collected before the second cycle of nivolumab. CDR3 nucleotides: TGCAGCGGCTCTTTTGAAAACTCCTACAATGAGCAGTTCTTC. It is translated as CSGSFENSYNEQFF.